A single sample is the source of the 7 T cell receptor beta chains below, sequenced in a study of cytomegalovirus exposure and HLA in healthy donors. In the PCR, 60 Vbeta and 13 Jbeta primers were used. Clones were read by immunoSEQ multiplex PCR, and TCRdb kept only the in-frame ones, dropping some. This table holds some 110,000 clones, approximately 80% found once. The sample consisted of PBMCs. These receptors were taken from a man aged 50-60 years in good health and CMV-seronegative.

This sequence joins TRBV6-5 and TRBJ2-7; a possible D gene is TRBD2 (5 bases). In germline, CDR1 is MNHEY, CDR2 SVGAGI. V dropped 6 bases and J dropped 5 bases, with 14 bases sitting between them. The CDR3 loop spans 13 amino acids. The CDR3 region has the DNA TGTGCCAGCAGGCGAGTGGGAGAGGACGAGCAGTACTTC. Its translation: CASRRVGEDEQYF.

V is TRBV5-4 and J is TRBJ1-1, with a tentative D call TRBD1 (6 bases). CDR3 length: 14 amino acids. Germline V lookup: CDR1 SGHNT, CDR2 YYREEE (reference sequence). V shed 3 bases and J shed 7 bases, with 16 bases lying between them. CDR3 residues: CASSSGTLTGEAFF. CDR3 coding DNA: TGTGCCAGCAGCTCCGGGACACTGACGGGTGAAGCTTTCTTT.

The V and J genes are TRBV2 and TRBJ1-4; no definite D call. From germline, CDR1 is SNHLY and CDR2 FYNNEI. V dropped 5 bases and J dropped 3 bases, with 10 bases sitting between them. This CDR3 has 14 amino acids. CDR3 coding DNA: TGTGCCAGCAGTAGAATGCCGGCTAATGAAAAACTGTTTTTT. Encoded protein: CASSRMPANEKLFF.

The chain carries TRBV27 and TRBJ1-6; no firm D call. The germline gives CDR1 MNHEY, CDR2 SMNVEV (reference sequence). Trimming left V 6 bases short and J 11 bases short, with 11 bases between. The CDR3 runs 12 residues. This CDR3 reads CASSPVAAPLHF. Written as DNA, the CDR3 is TGTGCCAGCAGCCCGGTGGCGGCACCCCTCCACTTT.

This sequence joins TRBV30 and TRBJ2-5, with D perhaps matching TRBD1 (5 bases). Trimming shortened V by 0 bases and J by 4 bases, and 18 bases separated the two germline ends. CDR1 is GTSNPN and CDR2 is SVGIG in the germline V gene (reference sequence). This CDR3 has 16 residues. The CDR3 loop is CAWSVPISGKRETQYF. CDR3 DNA: TGTGCCTGGAGTGTACCGATCTCAGGGAAGAGAGAGACCCAGTACTTC. The whole variable domain, remainder taken from reference TRBV30 and TRBJ2-5, is SQTIHQWPATLVQPVGSPLSLECTVEGTSNPNLYWYRQAAGRGLQLLFYSVGIGQISSEVPQNLSASRPQDRQFILSSKKLLLSDSGFYLCAWSVPISGKRETQYFGPGTRLLVL.

This clone was seen more than once but under ten times. This chain links TRBV2 with TRBJ1-2, with TRBD1 as a possible D gene (5 bases). Trimming cost V 6 bases and J 5 bases, with 19 bases left between them. In germline, CDR1 is SNHLY, CDR2 FYNNEI. The CDR3 length is 15 residues. The CDR3 DNA follows: TGTGCCAGCAGGAAACAGGCCAGCCCGGAGTATGGCTACACCTTC. Its protein is CASRKQASPEYGYTF.

The rearrangement uses TRBV5-1 and TRBJ1-1; D is ambiguous. There are 15 residues in the CDR3. Germline lookup yields CDR1 SGHRS and CDR2 YFSETQ. V dropped 0 bases and J dropped 3 bases, with 12 bases sitting between them. Written as DNA, the CDR3 is TGCGCCAGCAGCTTGGCCCGGGGATTGGACACTGAAGCTTTCTTT. As protein: CASSLARGLDTEAFF.